This entry describes one T cell receptor (beta chain). Its antigen is currently unknown. TCRdb keeps only in-frame clones here, not all; method: immunoSEQ multiplex PCR. The sample contains around 180,000 clones, approximately 94% of which appear only once. The sample belongs to a study of T cell responses to AZD1222 COVID-19 vaccine. Study findings and constraints: Reportedly, nearly half the spike-specific TCRs target unmutated variant regions.

The junction had 8 bases not matched to a gene; V was cut back by 0 bases and J by 6 bases. Germline V lookup: CDR1 SGHTA, CDR2 FQGTGA. This CDR3 is 16 amino acids long. This sequence was found in an adult in good health. This chain links TRBV7-3 with TRBJ2-7; 10 positions match TRBD2. Sequenced material: peripheral blood, taken on day 0 of AZD1222 vaccination. The CDR3 region is CASSLTVVAGGTEQYF. For the CDR3, the DNA is TGTGCCAGCAGCTTAACGGTGGTAGCGGGAGGTACCGAGCAGTACTTC. The variable domain in full, with the rest retrieved from reference TRBV7-3 and TRBJ2-7, is GAGVSQTPSNKVTEKGKYVELRCDPISGHTALYWYRQSLGQGPEFLIYFQGTGAADDSGLPNDRFFAVRPEGSVSTLKIQRTERGDSAVYLCASSLTVVAGGTEQYFGPGTRLTVT.